This TCR beta chain was captured in a study of OX40 agonist ivuxolimab in advanced cancers. Study overall: Every 2 weeks, patients received ivuxolimab intravenously, dosed at 0.01 to 10 mg/kg.

The V and J ends lost 1 base and 8 bases, in that order; junction bases with no gene match: 8. The germline gives CDR1 GTSNPN, CDR2 SVGIG (reference sequence). The CDR3 is made up of 14 amino acids. Using immunoSEQ multiplex PCR, the repertoire was profiled, and TCRdb retains in-frame clones only, with some absent. Here the sample spans about 49,000 clones, just under 95% being singletons. As concerns this clone: Its antigen is still unknown.

Points from the study as a whole: The average count of expanded clones was higher among CD8+ T cells than among CD4+.

Sequenced material: CD4+ or CD8+ T cells sorted from blood, taken in a trial of the OX40 agonist ivuxolimab. The V call is TRBV30, the J call TRBJ1-2; 9 nucleotides agree with TRBD1. The receptor was isolated from an adult with an advanced solid tumor such as melanoma, head and neck, liver or kidney cancer. The CDR3 spells CAWSAPGQGSGYTF. CDR3 DNA sequence: TGTGCCTGGAGTGCCCCGGGACAGGGAAGCGGCTACACCTTC.